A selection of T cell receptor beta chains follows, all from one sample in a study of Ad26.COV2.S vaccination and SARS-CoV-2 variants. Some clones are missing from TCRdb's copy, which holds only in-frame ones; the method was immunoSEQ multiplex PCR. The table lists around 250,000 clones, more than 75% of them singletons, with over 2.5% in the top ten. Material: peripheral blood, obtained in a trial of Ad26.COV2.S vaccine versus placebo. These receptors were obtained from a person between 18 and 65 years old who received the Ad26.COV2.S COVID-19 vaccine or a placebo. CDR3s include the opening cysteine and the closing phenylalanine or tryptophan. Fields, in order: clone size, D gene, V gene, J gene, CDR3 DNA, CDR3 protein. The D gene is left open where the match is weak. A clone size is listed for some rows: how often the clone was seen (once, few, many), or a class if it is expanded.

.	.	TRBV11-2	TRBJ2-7	TGTGCCAGCAGCCTCAATGCAGGGGGGGCATACGAGCAGTACTTC	CASSLNAGGAYEQYF
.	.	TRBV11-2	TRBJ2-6	TGTGCCAGCAGCCGTCTTGCTTCGTCTGGGGCCAACGTCCTGACTTTC	CASSRLASSGANVLTF
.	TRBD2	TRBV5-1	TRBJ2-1	TGCGCCAGCAGCTTAATTAGCGGGGGTGCCGCCTACAATGAGCAGTTCTTC	CASSLISGGAAYNEQFF
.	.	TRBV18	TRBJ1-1	TGTGCCAGCTCACCAACGGGACTCCCGAACACTGAAGCTTTCTTT	CASSPTGLPNTEAFF
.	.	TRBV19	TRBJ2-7	TGTGCCAGTAGTATCGGCCCGTTGGGGGTCTACGAGCAGTACTTC	CASSIGPLGVYEQYF
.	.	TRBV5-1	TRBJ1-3	TGCGCCAGCAGCGATGAGGGGGCTGGAAACACCATATATTTT	CASSDEGAGNTIYF
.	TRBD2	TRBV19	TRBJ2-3	TGTGCCAGTAGTAAAGGCCCAGCGGGAGTCGGGGATACGCAGTATTTT	CASSKGPAGVGDTQYF
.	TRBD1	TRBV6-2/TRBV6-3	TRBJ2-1	TGTGCCAGCAGTTACTCATGGGACAGGGTTCTCAATGAGCAGTTCTTC	CASSYSWDRVLNEQFF
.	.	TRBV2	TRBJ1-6	TGTGCCAGCAGTGAAATGGCCGTTGGAAGGGGATCACCCCTCCACTTT	CASSEMAVGRGSPLHF
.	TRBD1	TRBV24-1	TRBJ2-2	TGTGCCACCAGTGACAACGGACAGGGGAACACCGGGGAGCTGTTTTTT	CATSDNGQGNTGELFF
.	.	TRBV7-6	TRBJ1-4	TGTGCCAGCAGCTTAGTTCCAACTAATGAAAAACTGTTTTTT	CASSLVPTNEKLFF
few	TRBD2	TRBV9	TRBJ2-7	TGTGCCAGCAGCTCCACGGGACTAGCGGGGGGATACGAGCAGTACTTC	CASSSTGLAGGYEQYF
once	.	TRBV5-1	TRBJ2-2	TGCGCCAGCAGAGGGGCTAGTTTTTCCACCGGGGAGCTGTTTTTT	CASRGASFSTGELFF
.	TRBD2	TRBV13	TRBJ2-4	TGTGCCAGCAGCTTAGACGGGAGGGCCGTCGGCAAAAACATTCAGTACTTC	CASSLDGRAVGKNIQYF
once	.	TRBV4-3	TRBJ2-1	TGCGCCAGCAGCCAAGATCTTCTGGCGACGGGGGCGAACAATGAGCAGTTCTTC	CASSQDLLATGANNEQFF
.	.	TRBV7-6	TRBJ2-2	TGTGCCAGCAGCCCCAATGTGGAGCTCATCCAAGGGGAGCTGTTTTTT	CASSPNVELIQGELFF
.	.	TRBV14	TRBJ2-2	TGTGCCAGCAGCCAAGGCTTAGTCGGGGAGCTGTTTTTT	CASSQGLVGELFF
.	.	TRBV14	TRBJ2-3	TGTGCCAGCAGCCAATTGTTAGCGCATAATACGCAGTATTTT	CASSQLLAHNTQYF
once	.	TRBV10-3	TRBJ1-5	TGTGCCGGCGGAACAGACCCCAATCAGCCCCAGCATTTT	CAGGTDPNQPQHF
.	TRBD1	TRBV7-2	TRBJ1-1	TGTGCCAGCAGCTTCTTCGGCAGGGGGCGCGCGGCTTTCTTT	CASSFFGRGRAAFF
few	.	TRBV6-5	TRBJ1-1	TGTGCCAGCAGTTACTTAGGTGGGAACACTGAAGCTTTCTTT	CASSYLGGNTEAFF
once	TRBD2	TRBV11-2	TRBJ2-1	TGTGCCAGCAGCTGGGTGGCGGGAGGGGTCTACAATGAGCAGTTCTTC	CASSWVAGGVYNEQFF
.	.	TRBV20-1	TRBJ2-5	TGCAGTGCTAGTCGGTCAGGAACATATGAAAAGACCCAGTACTTC	CSASRSGTYEKTQYF
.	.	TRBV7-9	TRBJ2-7	TGTGCCAGCAGCCCGTCTTTGGCAGCCTCCTACGAGCAGTACTTC	CASSPSLAASYEQYF
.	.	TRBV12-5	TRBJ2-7	TGTGCTAGTGGTTTGAGCGGATCCTACGAGCAGTACTTC	CASGLSGSYEQYF
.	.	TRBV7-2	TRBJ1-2	TGTGCCAGCAGCTTAGCCTTTGGAAACTATGGCTACACCTTC	CASSLAFGNYGYTF
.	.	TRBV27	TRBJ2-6	TGTGCCAGCAGTTTATGGGGCTCTGGGGCCAACGTCCTGACTTTC	CASSLWGSGANVLTF
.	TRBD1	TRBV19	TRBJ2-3	TGTGCCAGTACCCCCCGGACAGGGGGTATAGATACGCAGTATTTT	CASTPRTGGIDTQYF
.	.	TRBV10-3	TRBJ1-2	TGTGCCATCAGCGGGGAAGGGGATGGCTACACCTTC	CAISGEGDGYTF
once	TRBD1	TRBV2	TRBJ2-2	TGTGCCAGCAAAGAGGGGGCCAATTCACGGACCGGGGAGCTGTTTTTT	CASKEGANSRTGELFF
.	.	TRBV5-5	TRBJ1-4	TGTGCCACCAACTGGGGGGGGGCTCCAACTAATGAAAAACTGTTTTTT	CATNWGGAPTNEKLFF
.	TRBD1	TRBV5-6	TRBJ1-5	TGTGCCAGCAGCCTCCGGGACAGTTCGTATAGCAATCAGCCCCAGCATTTT	CASSLRDSSYSNQPQHF
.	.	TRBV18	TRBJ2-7	TGTGCCAGCTCACCCGGGACATTCGTCTACGAGCAGTACTTC	CASSPGTFVYEQYF
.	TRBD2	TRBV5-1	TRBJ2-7	TGCGCCAGCAGCGTGACTAGCGGGATAATCTACGAGCAGTACTTC	CASSVTSGIIYEQYF
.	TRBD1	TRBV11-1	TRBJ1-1	TGTGCCAGCAGTCAGGACAGGGGGCTGTTAGCGACTGAAGCTTTCTTT	CASSQDRGLLATEAFF
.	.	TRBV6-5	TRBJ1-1	TGTGCCAGCAGTTACGGCCCCGGTCGACAGAACACTGAAGCTTTCTTT	CASSYGPGRQNTEAFF
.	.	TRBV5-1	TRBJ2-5	TGCGCCAGCAGCCCGGACGTGGAGACCCAGTACTTC	CASSPDVETQYF
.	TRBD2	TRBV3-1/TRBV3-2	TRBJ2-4	TGTGCCAGCAGCCCCGGGACTAGCGGGGGGCCTATAGCCAAAAACATTCAGTACTTC	CASSPGTSGGPIAKNIQYF
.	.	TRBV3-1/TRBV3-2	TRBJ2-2	TGTGCCAGCAGGGAAGGCCGGGGGGAGCTGTTTTTT	CASREGRGELFF
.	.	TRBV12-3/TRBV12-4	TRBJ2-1	TGTGCCAGCAGTTTATGGACCGACAATGAGCAGTTCTTC	CASSLWTDNEQFF
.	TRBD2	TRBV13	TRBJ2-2	TGTGCCAGCACCGTCCCAGGGACTAGCCAAACGACCGGGGAGCTGTTTTTT	CASTVPGTSQTTGELFF
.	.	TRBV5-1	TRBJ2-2	TGCGCCAGCAGGCCAGTCACGACAGGAACGGGGGAGCTGTTTTTT	CASRPVTTGTGELFF
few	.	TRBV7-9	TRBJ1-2	TGTGCCAGCAGCTTAGGGTCCGGCCGGGGGGGAGTAAGAGGCTACACCTTC	CASSLGSGRGGVRGYTF
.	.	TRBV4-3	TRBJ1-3	TGCGCCAGCAGACCTTCCTTTGGAAACACCATATATTTT	CASRPSFGNTIYF
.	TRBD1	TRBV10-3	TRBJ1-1	TGTGCCATCAGCAAAGACAGGGGAAACACTGAAGCTTTCTTT	CAISKDRGNTEAFF